These 8 T cell receptor beta chains share one sample of origin, sequenced in a study of TIL therapy for anti-PD-1-resistant metastatic lung cancer. The libraries were made with immunoSEQ v3. Data came from immunoSEQ multiplex PCR; TCRdb stores just in-frame clones and leaves some out. Found here are about 2,100 clones, approximately 82% of them singletons; the top ten hold around 7.8%. The time point here: pre-treatment sample, taken before nivolumab and TIL therapy. The tumor samples were excised metastases, mostly pleural nodules or supraclavicular lymph nodes. Sample: tumor tissue, taken at baseline. Receptors were obtained from a person between 25 and 80 years old with non-small cell lung cancer.

The rearrangement joins TRBV18 to TRBJ2-7, with 9 bases identical to TRBD1. This CDR3 has 12 residues. Trimming at V came to 3 bases and at J to 6 bases, leaving 0 bases not matched to a gene. Germline V lookup: CDR1 KGHSH, CDR2 LQKENI. CDR3 residues: CASSPTGGEQYF. CDR3 in DNA: TGTGCCAGCTCACCGACAGGGGGCGAGCAGTACTTC.

This clone was seen more than once but under ten times. The V call is TRBV5-1, the J call TRBJ2-3; a weak D match, TRBD1 (6 bases). There are 15 residues in the CDR3. The V gene's germline CDR1 is SGHRS and CDR2 YFSETQ. V lost 2 bases and J 2 bases, leaving 12 bases between the germline ends. The CDR3 sequence: CASSLQQGTTDTQYF. The CDR3 nucleotides are TGCGCCAGCAGCTTACAGCAGGGGACCACAGATACGCAGTATTTT.

The chain couples TRBV14 to TRBJ2-1, with 7 bases lining up with TRBD1. The CDR3 has 13 residues. CDR1 SGHDN and CDR2 FVKESK come from the germline V gene. The junction had 7 bases not matched to a gene; V was cut back by 5 bases and J by 9 bases. CDR3 coding DNA: TGTGCCAGCAGCGACAGGGTCTTAGGTGAGCAGTTCTTC. Encoded protein: CASSDRVLGEQFF.

The chain couples TRBV11-2 to TRBJ2-4; tentative D call: TRBD2 (6 bases). The germline CDR1 and CDR2 sequences are SGHAT and FQNNGV. This CDR3 contains 16 residues. Trimming stripped 1 base from V and 0 bases from J, with 10 bases between. CDR3 amino acids: CASSLGAGTAKNIQYF. DNA of the CDR3: TGTGCCAGCAGCTTAGGGGCGGGGACAGCCAAAAACATTCAGTACTTC.

The chain carries TRBV4-3 and TRBJ2-7, with TRBD2 matching 11 bases. V was clipped by 1 base and J by 3 bases; unmatched bases: 5. This CDR3 has 16 amino acids. Per germline, CDR1 LGHNA and CDR2 YSLEER. The CDR3 loop reads CASSQGSSGRYYEQYF. The CDR3 bases are TGCGCCAGCAGCCAAGGGTCTAGCGGGAGGTACTACGAGCAGTACTTC.

V usage is TRBV4-2 and J usage is TRBJ2-5; D gene uncertain. In germline, CDR1 is LGHNA, CDR2 YNFKEQ. With 0 bases removed from V and 1 base from J, the gap between germline ends came to 3 bases. The CDR3 totals 13 residues. The CDR3 sequence: CASSQDSQETQYF. CDR3 nucleotide sequence: TGTGCCAGCAGCCAAGATTCCCAAGAGACCCAGTACTTC.

The chain is built from TRBV9 and TRBJ2-5; D possibly uses TRBD1 or TRBD2 (6 bases each). V lost 0 bases and J lost 5, with 11 bases in between. The CDR3 contains 14 residues. Per the germline V gene, CDR1 is SGDLS and CDR2 is YYNGEE. The CDR3 region has the DNA TGTGCCAGCAGCGTAGGGGGGGCGCAGGAGACCCAGTACTTC. Amino acids: CASSVGGAQETQYF. Looking up the rest from reference TRBV9 and TRBJ2-5 gives the full variable domain: DSGVTQTPKHLITATGQRVTLRCSPRSGDLSVYWYQQSLDQGLQFLIQYYNGEERAKGNILERFSAQQFPDLHSELNLSSLELGDSALYFCASSVGGAQETQYFGPGTRLLVL.

The rearrangement joins TRBV2 to TRBJ2-3, with 9 bases matching TRBD1. The CDR3 is made up of 19 amino acids. Germline V gene lookup returns CDR1 SNHLY and CDR2 FYNNEI. Trimming cost V 0 bases and J 0 bases; bases outside gene matches: 10. CDR3 region: CASSEALPGQGLSTDTQYF. The DNA of the CDR3 is TGTGCCAGCAGTGAAGCCCTCCCCGGACAGGGGCTAAGCACAGATACGCAGTATTTT. Variable domain in full (rest from reference TRBV2 and TRBJ2-3): EPEVTQTPSHQVTQMGQEVILRCVPISNHLYFYWYRQILGQKVEFLVSFYNNEISEKSEIFDDQFSVERPDGSNFTLKIRSTKLEDSAMYFCASSEALPGQGLSTDTQYFGPGTRLTVL.